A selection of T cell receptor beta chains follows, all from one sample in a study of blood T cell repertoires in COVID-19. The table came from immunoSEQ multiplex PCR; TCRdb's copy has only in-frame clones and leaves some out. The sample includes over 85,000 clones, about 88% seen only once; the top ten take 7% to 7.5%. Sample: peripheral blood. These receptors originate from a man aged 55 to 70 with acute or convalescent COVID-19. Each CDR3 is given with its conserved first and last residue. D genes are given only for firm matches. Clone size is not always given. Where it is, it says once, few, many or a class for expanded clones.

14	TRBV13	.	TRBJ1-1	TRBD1	CASSLTGIGTEAFF	TGTGCCAGCAGCTTGACAGGGATCGGCACTGAAGCTTTCTTT
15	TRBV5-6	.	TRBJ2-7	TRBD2	CASSVGLAGVSEQYF	TGTGCCAGCAGCGTGGGACTAGCGGGAGTATCCGAGCAGTACTTC
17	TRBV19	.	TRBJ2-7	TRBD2	CASSSSAGAGVVYEQYF	TGTGCCAGTAGTTCCTCAGCGGGGGCAGGAGTCGTCTACGAGCAGTACTTC
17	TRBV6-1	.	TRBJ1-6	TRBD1	CASSARSGGQGNSPLHF	TGTGCCAGCAGTGCACGTTCAGGGGGACAGGGGAATTCACCCCTCCACTTT
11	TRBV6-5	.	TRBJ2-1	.	CASSYLNEQFF	TGTGCCAGCAGTTACCTCAATGAGCAGTTCTTC
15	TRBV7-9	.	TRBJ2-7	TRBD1	CASSFRGQGSYEQYF	TGTGCCAGCAGCTTTCGGGGACAGGGATCCTACGAGCAGTACTTC
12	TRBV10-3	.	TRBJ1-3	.	CAIRGQGNTIYF	TGTGCCATCAGGGGACAAGGAAACACCATATATTTT
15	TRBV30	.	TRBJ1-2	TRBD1	CAWSVQGGGSYGYTF	TGTGCCTGGAGTGTACAGGGGGGCGGATCCTATGGCTACACCTTC
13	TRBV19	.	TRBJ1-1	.	CASSTQVNTEAFF	TGTGCCAGTAGTACACAGGTGAACACTGAAGCTTTCTTT
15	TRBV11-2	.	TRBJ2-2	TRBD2	CASSDGGWRTGELFF	TGTGCCAGCAGCGACGGGGGGTGGCGCACCGGGGAGCTGTTTTTT
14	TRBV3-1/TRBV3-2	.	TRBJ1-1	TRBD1	CASSLGQGNTEAFF	TGTGCCAGCAGCCTGGGACAGGGGAACACTGAAGCTTTCTTT
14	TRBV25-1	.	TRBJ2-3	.	CASSDWRGTDTQYF	TGTGCCAGCAGTGATTGGCGGGGCACAGATACGCAGTATTTT
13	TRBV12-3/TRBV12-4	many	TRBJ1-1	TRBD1	CASSRSRTGGLVF	TGTGCCAGCAGCCGGTCTCGGACAGGGGGGTTAGTCTTT
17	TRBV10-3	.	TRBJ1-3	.	CAISPGSGQGSGNTIYF	TGTGCCATCAGCCCCGGATCGGGGCAGGGGAGTGGAAACACCATATATTTT
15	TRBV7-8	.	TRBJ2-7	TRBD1	CASSASGQGEYEQYF	TGTGCCAGCAGCGCAAGTGGACAGGGAGAATACGAGCAGTACTTC
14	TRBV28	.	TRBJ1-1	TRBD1	CASTLDRVKTEAFF	TGTGCCAGCACTTTGGACAGGGTCAAAACTGAAGCTTTCTTT
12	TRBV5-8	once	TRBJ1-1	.	CASSRVNTEAFF	TGTGCCAGCAGCAGAGTGAACACTGAAGCTTTCTTT
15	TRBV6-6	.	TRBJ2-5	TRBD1	CASRPRDSSPETQYF	TGTGCCAGCAGACCCAGGGACAGCTCCCCCGAGACCCAGTACTTC
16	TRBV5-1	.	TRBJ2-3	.	CASSRGTTTSTDTQYF	TGCGCCAGCAGCCGAGGGACAACTACTAGCACAGATACGCAGTATTTT
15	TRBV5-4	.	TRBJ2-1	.	CASSVTGNSHNEQFF	TGTGCCAGCAGCGTTACAGGGAATTCCCACAATGAGCAGTTCTTC
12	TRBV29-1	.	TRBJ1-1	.	CSVMGGTTEAFF	TGCAGCGTCATGGGGGGGACCACTGAAGCTTTCTTT
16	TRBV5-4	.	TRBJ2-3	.	CASSHDRRISTDTQYF	TGTGCCAGCAGCCACGACAGGCGAATAAGCACAGATACGCAGTATTTT
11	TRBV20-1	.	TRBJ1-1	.	CSARTATEAFF	TGCAGTGCTAGGACAGCCACTGAAGCTTTCTTT
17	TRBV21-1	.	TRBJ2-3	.	CASSLLKRRGFTDTQYF	TGTGCCAGCAGCCTCCTTAAGCGGCGGGGATTCACAGATACGCAGTATTTT
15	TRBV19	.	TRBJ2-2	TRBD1	CASSMTNRGTGELFF	TGTGCCAGTAGTATGACCAACAGGGGTACCGGGGAGCTGTTTTTT
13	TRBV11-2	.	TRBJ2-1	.	CASSFTPGDEQFF	TGTGCCAGCAGCTTCACTCCGGGGGATGAGCAGTTCTTC
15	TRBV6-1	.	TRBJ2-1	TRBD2	CASSQAGGPRNEQFF	TGTGCCAGCAGTCAAGCGGGAGGGCCTCGGAATGAGCAGTTCTTC
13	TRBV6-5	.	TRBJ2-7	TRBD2	CASSQGLLYEQYF	TGTGCCAGCAGTCAGGGACTACTCTACGAGCAGTACTTC
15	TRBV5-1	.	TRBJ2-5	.	CASSPNSPVQETQYF	TGCGCCAGCAGTCCAAACTCCCCGGTACAAGAGACCCAGTACTTC
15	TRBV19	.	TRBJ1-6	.	CASSMRRERNSPLHF	TGTGCCAGTAGTATGCGTCGGGAGAGAAATTCACCCCTCCACTTT
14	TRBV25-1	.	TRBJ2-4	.	CASSESARGNIQYF	TGTGCCAGCAGTGAATCGGCCAGGGGAAACATTCAGTACTTC
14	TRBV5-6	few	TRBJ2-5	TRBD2	CASSGREGPETQYF	TGTGCCAGCAGCGGGCGGGAGGGGCCGGAGACCCAGTACTTC
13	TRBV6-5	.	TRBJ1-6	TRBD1	CAGQGADNSPLHF	TGTGCCGGCCAGGGGGCGGATAATTCACCCCTCCACTTT
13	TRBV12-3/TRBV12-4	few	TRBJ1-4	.	CASRDNPNEKLFF	TGTGCCAGCCGGGACAATCCGAATGAAAAACTGTTTTTT
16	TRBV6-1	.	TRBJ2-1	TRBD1	CASSERGRGRRNEQFF	TGTGCCAGCAGTGAAAGGGGCAGGGGGCGACGGAATGAGCAGTTCTTC
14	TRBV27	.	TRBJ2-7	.	CASSLSIASNEQYF	TGTGCCAGCAGTTTATCAATAGCGTCCAACGAGCAGTACTTC
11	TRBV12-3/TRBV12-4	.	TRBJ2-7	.	CASILFHEQYF	TGTGCCAGCATTCTATTCCACGAGCAGTACTTC
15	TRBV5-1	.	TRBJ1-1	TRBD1	CASSPRTGWDTEAFF	TGCGCCAGCAGCCCCAGGACAGGGTGGGACACTGAAGCTTTCTTT
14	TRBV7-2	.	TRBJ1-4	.	CASSLSTVNEKLFF	TGTGCCAGCAGCTTATCAACGGTAAATGAAAAACTGTTTTTT
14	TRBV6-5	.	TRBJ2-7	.	CASSPLSRSPEQYF	TGTGCCAGCAGCCCCCTCTCCCGGTCCCCCGAGCAGTACTTC
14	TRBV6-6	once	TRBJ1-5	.	CASKLRNSNQPQHF	TGTGCCAGCAAACTGCGAAATAGCAATCAGCCCCAGCATTTT
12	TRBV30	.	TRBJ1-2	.	CAWKQTHYGYTF	TGTGCCTGGAAACAGACCCACTATGGCTACACCTTC
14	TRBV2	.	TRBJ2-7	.	CASSELQGNYEQYF	TGTGCCAGCAGTGAACTACAGGGAAACTACGAGCAGTACTTC